A single sample is the source of the 8 T cell receptor beta chains below, sequenced in a study of shared clonotypes between healthy human individuals. Only in-frame clones appear in the TCRdb table, and some are missing; sequencing was by immunoSEQ multiplex PCR. The sample yields about 2.2 million clones, about 93% seen once. Naivety among CD8 cells was defined by CD45RO negativity and positive CCR7 selection, thereby excluding terminally differentiated effector memory CD45RA+ cells. Sequencing used naive CD8+ T cells from PBMCs. The receptors here all came from a man between 18 and 35 years old in good health. Some clones in this sample may be carry-over from other donors' samples.

Concerning this clone itself: The sample has other DNA sequences that encode this CDR3 too. The chain is built from TRBV11-2 and TRBJ2-7; D remains ambiguous. The germline V gene encodes CDR1 SGHAT and CDR2 FQNNGV. The V gene lost 4 bases and the J gene lost 0 bases, with 4 bases spanning the gap. This CDR3 region has 12 residues. CDR3 in amino acids: CASSSSSYEQYF. CDR3 sequence (DNA): TGTGCCAGCAGCTCCAGCTCCTACGAGCAGTACTTC.

The chain combines TRBV11-2 with TRBJ2-5; D unclear. The CDR3 totals 13 residues. Germline V gives CDR1 SGHAT, CDR2 FQNNGV. Trimming shortened V by 6 bases and J by 1 base, and 9 bases separated the two germline ends. The CDR3 DNA sequence: TGTGCCAGCAGGGCTTTGGGCCAAGAGACCCAGTACTTC. Its translation is CASRALGQETQYF.

The chain couples TRBV27 to TRBJ2-5; 8 bases fit TRBD2. Looked up from germline, CDR1 is MNHEY and CDR2 is SMNVEV (reference sequence). Losses at the gene ends were 5 bases for V and 2 bases for J; bases not matched to a gene: 7. The CDR3 loop spans 15 amino acids. DNA for the CDR3: TGTGCCAGCAGTATCGCGGGAGGAAATCAAGAGACCCAGTACTTC. Its translation: CASSIAGGNQETQYF.

This chain joins TRBV4-2 and TRBJ2-2; no clear D. Trimming took off 1 base at V and 2 bases at J, with 8 bases between the two ends. The CDR3 loop spans 15 amino acids. CDR1 is LGHNA, CDR2 YNFKEQ, per germline. CDR3 region: CASSQGRLNTGELFF. CDR3 nucleotide sequence: TGTGCCAGCAGCCAAGGCCGACTCAACACCGGGGAGCTGTTTTTT.

The chain links TRBV6-6 to TRBJ2-3; D call uncertain. Germline lookup yields CDR1 MNHNY and CDR2 SVGAGI (reference sequence). This CDR3 is built from 10 residues. V lost 8 bases and J 5 bases, leaving 5 bases between the germline ends. The CDR3 is CASWEDTQYF. The CDR3 region has the DNA TGTGCCAGCTGGGAAGATACGCAGTATTTT.

The chain links TRBV19 to TRBJ2-7; the match to TRBD2 covers 10 bases. Germline V gene lookup returns CDR1 LNHDA and CDR2 SQIVND (reference sequence). Trimming cost V 3 bases and J 1 base; bases outside gene matches: 3. The CDR3 contains 15 residues. DNA for the CDR3: TGTGCCAGTAGTATGCAACTAGCGGGATCCTACGAGCAGTACTTC. Translation gives CASSMQLAGSYEQYF.

V usage is TRBV2 and J usage is TRBJ2-5; the D gene is possibly TRBD1 (5 bases). V lost 0 bases and J lost 2, with 16 bases in between. This CDR3 region has 17 residues. Germline V gives CDR1 SNHLY, CDR2 FYNNEI. The CDR3, as DNA: TGTGCCAGCAGTGAAGCGGGGTGGGGCATGGGGCAAGAGACCCAGTACTTC. Translated: CASSEAGWGMGQETQYF. Supplemented by reference TRBV2 and TRBJ2-5, the full variable domain reads EPEVTQTPSHQVTQMGQEVILRCVPISNHLYFYWYRQILGQKVEFLVSFYNNEISEKSEIFDDQFSVERPDGSNFTLKIRSTKLEDSAMYFCASSEAGWGMGQETQYFGPGTRLLVL.

CDR3 in amino acids: CASRRPYRQGAYNEQFF. The CDR3 nucleotides are TGTGCCAGCAGGCGACCCTACAGACAGGGCGCTTACAATGAGCAGTTCTTC. This sequence joins TRBV2 and TRBJ2-1, with TRBD1 matching 7 bases. The germline CDR1 and CDR2 sequences are SNHLY and FYNNEI. CDR3 length: 17 residues. The V and J ends lost 6 bases and 4 bases, in that order; junction bases with no gene match: 15. The whole variable domain, remainder taken from reference TRBV2 and TRBJ2-1, is EPEVTQTPSHQVTQMGQEVILRCVPISNHLYFYWYRQILGQKVEFLVSFYNNEISEKSEIFDDQFSVERPDGSNFTLKIRSTKLEDSAMYFCASRRPYRQGAYNEQFFGPGTRLTVL.